This passage covers 22 T cell receptor beta chains from one sample sequenced in a study of T cells in Graves' hyperthyroidism and ophthalmopathy. RNA transcripts were the template for amplifying TCR beta CDR3 regions. HTBI primers were used for first-round RT-PCR of the TCR CDR3. A single record per CDR3 protein comes from TCRdb applying MiXCR to the multiplex PCR reads. Of fewer than 750,000 distinct CDR3 sequences listed, roughly 50% were seen once; the top ten hold around 8%. Sequencing was performed on peripheral blood or thyroid tissue (not recorded which). These receptor sequences come from a woman aged 18-35 years with Graves' hyperthyroidism.

CDR3 region: CAILGTSTYNEQFF. The CDR3 DNA is TGCGCCATCCTCGGGACTAGTACCTACAATGAGCAGTTCTTC. The chain carries TRBV10-2 and TRBJ2-1; 8 positions match TRBD2. This CDR3 has 14 amino acids. V gave up 10 bases and J gave up 2 bases; unmatched junction bases: 7. The V gene's germline CDR1 is WSHSY and CDR2 SAAADI.

In regard to this clonotype: A clone one base away is much larger, so this may be a read error. The chain is built from TRBV5-1 and TRBJ2-7; a weak D match, TRBD2 (6 bases). The CDR3 length is 15 residues. Germline CDR1 reads SGHRS; CDR2 reads YFSETQ. Trimming took 5 bases from V and 2 from J, leaving 17 bases between them. Written as DNA, the CDR3 is TGCGCCAGCAGATATTTAGCGGACATCACCTACGAGCAGTACTTC. It yields the protein CASRYLADITYEQYF.

The sample holds many counts of this clonotype. The V call is TRBV18, the J call TRBJ1-5; the D gene is possibly TRBD1 (5 bases). The CDR3 length is 14 residues. V dropped 2 bases and J dropped 7 bases, with 12 bases sitting between them. Germline CDR1 reads KGHSH; CDR2 reads LQKENI. The CDR3 region is CASSPVEGTQPQHF. CDR3 nucleotide sequence: TGTGCCAGCTCACCAGTTGAGGGGACCCAGCCCCAGCATTTT.

The chain is built from TRBV2 and TRBJ2-5; 12 bases match TRBD2. The CDR3 is made up of 16 amino acids. The germline CDR1 and CDR2 sequences are SNHLY and FYNNEI. V lost 9 bases, J lost 5 bases, and 13 bases stayed unmatched. CDR3 sequence (DNA): TGTGCCAGATTCCTAGCGGGAGGGCAGGGCAATGAGACCCAGTACTTC. As protein: CARFLAGGQGNETQYF.

This clonotype occurred many times. The J gene is TRBJ2-2, the V gene TRBV29-1; the match to TRBD2 covers 8 bases. This CDR3 comprises 14 residues. Germline V gene data show CDR1 as SQVTM and CDR2 as ANQGSEA. V was pared by 3 bases and J by 4 bases, with 4 bases of the junction left unmatched. The chain's CDR3 is CSVDLAGGTGELFF. The CDR3 DNA is TGCAGCGTTGATCTTGCGGGAGGCACCGGGGAGCTGTTTTTT.

This chain connects TRBV29-1 to TRBJ2-7; a weak D match, TRBD1 (5 bases). The germline V and J ends were trimmed by 4 bases and 7 bases, with 20 bases remaining between them. The CDR3 has 14 residues. Germline loops: CDR1 SQVTM, CDR2 ANQGSEA. CDR3 in amino acids: CSVGTGLGSREQYF. The CDR3 DNA follows: TGCAGCGTTGGCACAGGCCTCGGGTCTCGGGAGCAGTACTTC.

This chain uses TRBV29-1 with TRBJ2-1, with 8 bases identical to TRBD1. This CDR3 has 16 amino acids. The ends lost 6 bases at V and 0 bases at J; junction bases unmatched: 10. From germline, CDR1 is SQVTM and CDR2 ANQGSEA. The DNA for the CDR3 is TGCAGCGTACAAACGACAGGGGTCTTCTCCTACAATGAGCAGTTCTTC. The encoded protein is CSVQTTGVFSYNEQFF.

With respect to this clonotype: With a much larger clone just one base away, this may be a read error. CDR3 protein: CASSLSELRATTGELLF. CDR3 sequence (DNA): TGTGCTAGCAGCTTAAGTGAGCTCAGGGCCACCACCGGGGAGCTGCTTTTT. V gene TRBV7-7 combines with J gene TRBJ2-2, with D perhaps TRBD1 or TRBD2 (5 bases each). This CDR3 is 17 amino acids long. The germline V gene has CDR1 SSHAT and CDR2 FNYEAQ (reference sequence).

The genes are TRBV9 and TRBJ1-1; 7 nucleotides align to TRBD1. The V gene's germline CDR1 is SGDLS and CDR2 YYNGEE. Losses at the gene ends were 2 bases for V and 8 bases for J; bases not matched to a gene: 6. CDR3 size: 13 residues. CDR3 protein: CASSVHETGEAFF. In nucleotides, the CDR3 is TGTGCCAGCAGCGTCCACGAGACAGGGGAAGCTTTCTTT.

Remarks on this clonotype: A read error may explain this, as a much larger clone is one base away. The chain employs TRBV12-3 or TRBV12-4 and TRBJ2-7; TRBD2 matches 8 bases. V was pared by 2 bases and J by 3 bases, with 3 bases of the junction left unmatched. The CDR3 covers 14 residues. The CDR3 region has the DNA TGTGCCAGCAGTTTATCCGGGGGGGACTACGAGCAGTACTTC. Protein sequence: CASSLSGGDYEQYF.

This clonotype was seen a few times. CDR3: CASTYQRGYTEAFF. CDR3 in DNA: TGTGCCAGCACCTACCAGCGGGGATACACTGAAGCTTTCTTT. The V and J genes are TRBV12-3 or TRBV12-4 and TRBJ1-1; no clear D gene. The CDR3 extends over 14 amino acids. V gave up 7 bases and J gave up 3 bases, with 15 bases separating them.

This clonotype was seen repeatedly, ten times or more. The chain employs TRBV7-2 and TRBJ2-7; no firm D call. The length of the CDR3 is 14 residues. Germline V gene sequence: CDR1 SGHTA, CDR2 FQGNSA. V lost 2 bases and J lost 0, with 8 bases in between. CDR3 nucleotides: TGTGCCAGCAGCTTACTTGCTCCCTCCTACGAGCAGTACTTC. It codes for CASSLLAPSYEQYF.

The sample holds many counts of this clonotype. V and J are TRBV5-1 and TRBJ2-7; 12 nucleotides match TRBD2. The germline gives CDR1 SGHRS, CDR2 YFSETQ. The CDR3 is made up of 15 amino acids. V lost 4 bases and J lost 6; bases outside the gene matches: 8. The CDR3 nucleotides read TGCGCCAGCAGCCCCCAGCTAGCGGGAGGGTCCGAGCAGTACTTC. Translated, it gives CASSPQLAGGSEQYF.

The sample holds many counts of this clonotype. The rearrangement links TRBV27 to TRBJ1-2; 10 bases map to TRBD1. The V and J ends lost 1 base and 3 bases, in that order; junction bases with no gene match: 2. CDR1 is MNHEY and CDR2 is SMNVEV in the germline V gene (reference sequence). CDR3 size: 15 residues. CDR3 in DNA: TGTGCCAGCAGTTTATGGGGGACAGGGGACTATGGCTACACCTTC. Protein sequence: CASSLWGTGDYGYTF.

A single count supports this clonotype. One junction end disagrees with the germline gene, perhaps due to a read error. The chain couples TRBV6-5 to TRBJ1-1; a possible D gene is TRBD1 (5 bases). Germline loops: CDR1 MNHEY, CDR2 SVGAGI. The CDR3 contains 12 residues. The CDR3 DNA is TGTGCCATCAGTTACAGGAGGAATGAGGCTTTCTTT. This gives the protein CAISYRRNEAFF.

The chain couples TRBV7-2 to TRBJ1-1, with 8 bases lining up with TRBD1. Germline V gene data show CDR1 as SGHTA and CDR2 as FQGNSA. V lost 7 bases, J lost 2 bases, and 12 bases stayed unmatched. The CDR3 runs to 16 residues. CDR3 region: CASTRDRWGTNTEAFF. The CDR3 bases are TGTGCCAGCACCCGGGACAGGTGGGGGACTAACACTGAAGCTTTCTTT.

Concerning this clonotype itself: The junction departs from the called germline gene at one end, perhaps through a read error. CDR3 DNA sequence: TGCGCCAGCAGCCAAGGGAGCGGACCCACCTACGAGCAGTACTTC. Its protein is CASSQGSGPTYEQYF. The chain has TRBV7-9 and TRBJ2-7; weak D call: TRBD2 (5 bases). CDR3 size: 15 residues. Germline V gene lookup returns CDR1 SEHNR and CDR2 FQNEAQ (reference sequence).

As for this clonotype: Because it lacks the conserved phenylalanine or tryptophan at the end, this CDR3 is likely a read error. Because the CDR3's place on the DNA is in doubt, the DNA is left out and the CDR3 is given as listed by TCRdb. The gene calls are TRBV9 and TRBJ1-6. The CDR3 totals 10 residues, both ends included. Germline loops: CDR1 SGDLS, CDR2 YYNGEE. CDR3 sequence: CASSVVHTVS.

This clonotype was recorded many times. The chain recombines TRBV7-9 with TRBJ1-1, with a weak D call TRBD1 (5 bases). Germline V CDR1 and CDR2: SEHNR, FQNEAQ (reference sequence). V was shortened by 7 bases and J by 4 bases, with 13 bases between the two germline ends. The CDR3 is 13 residues long. CDR3 sequence: CASIPSGGTEAFF. CDR3 DNA sequence: TGTGCCAGCATCCCCTCCGGGGGCACTGAAGCTTTCTTT.

This rearrangement joins TRBV2 to TRBJ1-5; no clear D. The germline CDR1 and CDR2 sequences are SNHLY and FYNNEI. Trimming took 4 bases from V and 0 from J, leaving 10 bases between them. This CDR3 spans 15 amino acids. CDR3: CASSARADSNQPQHF. The CDR3 nucleotides are TGTGCCAGCAGTGCTAGAGCGGATAGCAATCAGCCCCAGCATTTT. The full variable domain, rest sourced from reference TRBV2 and TRBJ1-5, is EPEVTQTPSHQVTQMGQEVILRCVPISNHLYFYWYRQILGQKVEFLVSFYNNEISEKSEIFDDQFSVERPDGSNFTLKIRSTKLEDSAMYFCASSARADSNQPQHFGDGTRLSIL.

The chain has TRBV7-6 and TRBJ2-3; D is uncertain. Germline V gene lookup returns CDR1 SGHVS and CDR2 FNYEAQ. V shed 4 bases and J shed 0 bases, with 11 bases lying between them. The CDR3 extends over 15 amino acids. CDR3 residues: CASSSPGQSTDTQYF. CDR3 sequence (DNA): TGTGCCAGCAGCTCACCCGGGCAGAGCACAGATACGCAGTATTTT.

With respect to this clonotype: Since a much larger clone is just one base distant, this may be a read error. The V and J genes are TRBV12-3 or TRBV12-4 and TRBJ2-5, with TRBD1 identical over 10 bases. This CDR3 is built from 15 residues. V was pared by 6 bases and J by 3 bases, with 7 bases of the junction left unmatched. The CDR3 DNA reads as TGTGCCAGCAGCCCCAGACAGGGGGCGAAAGAGACCCAGTACTTC. This codes for CASSPRQGAKETQYF.